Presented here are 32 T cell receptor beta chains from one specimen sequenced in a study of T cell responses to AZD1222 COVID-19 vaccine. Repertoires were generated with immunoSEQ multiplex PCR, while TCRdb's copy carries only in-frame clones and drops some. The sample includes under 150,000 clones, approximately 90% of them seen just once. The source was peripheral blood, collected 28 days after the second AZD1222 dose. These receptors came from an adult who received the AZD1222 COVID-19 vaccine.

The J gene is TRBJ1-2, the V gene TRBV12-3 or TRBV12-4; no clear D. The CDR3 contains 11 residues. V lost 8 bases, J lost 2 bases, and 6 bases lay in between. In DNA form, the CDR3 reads TGTGCCAGCGGTACGAACTATGGCTACACCTTC. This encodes CASGTNYGYTF.

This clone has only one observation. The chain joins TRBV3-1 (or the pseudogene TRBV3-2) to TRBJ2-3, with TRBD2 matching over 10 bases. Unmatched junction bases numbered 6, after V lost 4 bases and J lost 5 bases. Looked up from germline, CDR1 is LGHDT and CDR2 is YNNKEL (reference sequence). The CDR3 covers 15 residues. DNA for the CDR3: TGTGCCAGCAGCCGGGCTAGCGGGGGATTAGATACGCAGTATTTT. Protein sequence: CASSRASGGLDTQYF.

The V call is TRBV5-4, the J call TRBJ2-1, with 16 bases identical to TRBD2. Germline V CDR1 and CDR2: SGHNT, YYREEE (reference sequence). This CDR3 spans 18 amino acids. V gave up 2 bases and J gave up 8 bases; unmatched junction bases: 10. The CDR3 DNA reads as TGTGCCAGCAGCTTCCCCGGGACTAGCGGGGGGGCCGTCCATGAGCAGTTCTTC. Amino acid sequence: CASSFPGTSGGAVHEQFF.

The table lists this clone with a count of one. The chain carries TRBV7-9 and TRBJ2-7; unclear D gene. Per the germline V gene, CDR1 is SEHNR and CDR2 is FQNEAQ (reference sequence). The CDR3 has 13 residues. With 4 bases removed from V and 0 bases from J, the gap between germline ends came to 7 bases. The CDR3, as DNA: TGTGCCAGCAGCTCCTCGAGCTCCTACGAGCAGTACTTC. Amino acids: CASSSSSSYEQYF. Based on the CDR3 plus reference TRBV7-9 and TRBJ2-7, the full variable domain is DTGVSQNPRHKITKRGQNVTFRCDPISEHNRLYWYRQTLGQGPEFLTYFQNEAQLEKSRLLSDRFSAERPKGSFSTLEIQRTEQGDSAMYLCASSSSSSYEQYFGPGTRLTVT.

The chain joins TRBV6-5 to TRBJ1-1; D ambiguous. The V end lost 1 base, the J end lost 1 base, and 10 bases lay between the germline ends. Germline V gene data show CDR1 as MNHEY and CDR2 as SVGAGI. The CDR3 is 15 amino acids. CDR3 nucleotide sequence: TGTGCCAGCAGTTACTGGAACAGACAGAACACTGAAGCTTTCTTT. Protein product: CASSYWNRQNTEAFF.

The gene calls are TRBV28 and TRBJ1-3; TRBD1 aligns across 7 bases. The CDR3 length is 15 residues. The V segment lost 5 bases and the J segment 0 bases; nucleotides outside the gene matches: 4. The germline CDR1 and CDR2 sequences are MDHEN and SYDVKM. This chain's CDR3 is CASSGDSRSGNTIYF. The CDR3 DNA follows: TGTGCCAGCAGTGGGGACAGCCGCTCTGGAAACACCATATATTTT.

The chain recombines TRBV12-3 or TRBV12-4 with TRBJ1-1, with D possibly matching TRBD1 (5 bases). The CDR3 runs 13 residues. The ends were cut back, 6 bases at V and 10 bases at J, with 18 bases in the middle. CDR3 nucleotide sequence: TGTGCCAGCAGCCATTTCCAGGGTTCAGCAGCTTTCTTT. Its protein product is CASSHFQGSAAFF.

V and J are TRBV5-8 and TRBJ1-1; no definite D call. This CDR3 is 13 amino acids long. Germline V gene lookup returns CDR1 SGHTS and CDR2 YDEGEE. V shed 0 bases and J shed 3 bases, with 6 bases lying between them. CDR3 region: CASSLARDTEAFF. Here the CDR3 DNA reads TGTGCCAGCAGCTTGGCGCGGGACACTGAAGCTTTCTTT.

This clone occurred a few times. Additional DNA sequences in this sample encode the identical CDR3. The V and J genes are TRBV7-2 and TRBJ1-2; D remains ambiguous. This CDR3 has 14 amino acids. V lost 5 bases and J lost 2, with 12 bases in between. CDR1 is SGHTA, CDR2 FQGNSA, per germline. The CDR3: CASSPRTGNYGYTF. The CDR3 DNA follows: TGTGCCAGCAGCCCTCGGACCGGGAACTATGGCTACACCTTC.

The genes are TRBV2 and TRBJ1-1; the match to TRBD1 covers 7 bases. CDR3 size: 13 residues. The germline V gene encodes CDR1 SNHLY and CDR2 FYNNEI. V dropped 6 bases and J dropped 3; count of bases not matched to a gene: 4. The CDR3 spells CASSPQGYTEAFF. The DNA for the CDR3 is TGTGCCAGCAGCCCACAGGGGTACACTGAAGCTTTCTTT.

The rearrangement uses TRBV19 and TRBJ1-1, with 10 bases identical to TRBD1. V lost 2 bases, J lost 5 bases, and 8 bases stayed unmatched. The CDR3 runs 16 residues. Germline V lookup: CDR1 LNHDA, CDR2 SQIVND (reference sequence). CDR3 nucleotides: TGTGCCAGTAGTATATCCCCCGGGACAGGGGTGACTGAAGCTTTCTTT. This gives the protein CASSISPGTGVTEAFF.

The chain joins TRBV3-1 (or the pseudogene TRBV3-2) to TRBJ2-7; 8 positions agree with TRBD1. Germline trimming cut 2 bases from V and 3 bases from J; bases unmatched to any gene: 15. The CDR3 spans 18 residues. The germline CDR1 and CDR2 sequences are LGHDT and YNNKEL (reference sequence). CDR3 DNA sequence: TGTGCCAGCAGCCAAACGGTCCCCGACAGGGGAGGCTACTACGAGCAGTACTTC. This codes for CASSQTVPDRGGYYEQYF.

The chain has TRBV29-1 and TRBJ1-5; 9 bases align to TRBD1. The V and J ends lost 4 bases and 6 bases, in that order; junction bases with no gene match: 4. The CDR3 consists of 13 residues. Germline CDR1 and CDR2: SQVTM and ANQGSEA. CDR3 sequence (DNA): TGCAGCGTTGTACAGGGGGCGGGTCAGCCCCAGCATTTT. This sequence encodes CSVVQGAGQPQHF.

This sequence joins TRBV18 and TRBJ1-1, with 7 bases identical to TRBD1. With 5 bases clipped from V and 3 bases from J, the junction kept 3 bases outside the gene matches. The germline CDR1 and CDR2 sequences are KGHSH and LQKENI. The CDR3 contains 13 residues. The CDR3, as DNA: TGTGCCAGCTCATCCACAGGGGACACTGAAGCTTTCTTT. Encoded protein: CASSSTGDTEAFF.

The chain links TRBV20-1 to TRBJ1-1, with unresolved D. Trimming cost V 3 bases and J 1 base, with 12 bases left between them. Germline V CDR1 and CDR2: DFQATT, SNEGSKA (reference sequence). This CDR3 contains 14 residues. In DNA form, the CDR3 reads TGCAGTGCTAGTAAGAGTGGGAGGAACACTGAAGCTTTCTTT. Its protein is CSASKSGRNTEAFF.

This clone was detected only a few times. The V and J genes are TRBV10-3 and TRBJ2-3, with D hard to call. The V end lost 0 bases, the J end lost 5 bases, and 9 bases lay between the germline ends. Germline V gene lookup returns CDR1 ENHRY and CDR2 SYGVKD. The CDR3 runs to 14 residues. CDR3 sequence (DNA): TGTGCCATCAGTGAGTCGATCGCCCAAGATACGCAGTATTTT. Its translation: CAISESIAQDTQYF.

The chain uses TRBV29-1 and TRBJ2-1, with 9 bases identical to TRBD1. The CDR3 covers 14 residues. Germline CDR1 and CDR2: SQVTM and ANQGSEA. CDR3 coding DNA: TGCAGTTCCTCCGGGACAGGGTGGGGCAATGAGCAGTTCTTC. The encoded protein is CSSSGTGWGNEQFF.

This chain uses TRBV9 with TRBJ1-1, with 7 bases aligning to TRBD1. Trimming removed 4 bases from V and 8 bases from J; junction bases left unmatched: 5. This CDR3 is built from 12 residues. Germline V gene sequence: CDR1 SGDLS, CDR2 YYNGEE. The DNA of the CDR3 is TGTGCCAGCAGCTCACCGGGACAGGAAGCTTTCTTT. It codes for CASSSPGQEAFF.

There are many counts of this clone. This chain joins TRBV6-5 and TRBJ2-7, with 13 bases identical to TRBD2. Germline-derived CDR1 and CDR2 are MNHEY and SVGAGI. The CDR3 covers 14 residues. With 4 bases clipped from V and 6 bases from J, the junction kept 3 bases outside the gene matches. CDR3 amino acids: CASSLLAGGSEQYF. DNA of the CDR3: TGTGCCAGCAGTTTACTAGCGGGAGGGAGCGAGCAGTACTTC.

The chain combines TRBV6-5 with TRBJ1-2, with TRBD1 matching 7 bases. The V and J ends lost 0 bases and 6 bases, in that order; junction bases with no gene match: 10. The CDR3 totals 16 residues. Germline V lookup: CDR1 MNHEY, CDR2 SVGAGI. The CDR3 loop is CASSYSLTGAGDGYTF. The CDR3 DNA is TGTGCCAGCAGTTACTCGCTTACAGGGGCCGGGGATGGCTACACCTTC.

CDR3 bases: TGTGCCAGCAGCCAAGATGTGGGACTAGGGAATGAGCAGTTCTTC. The encoded protein is CASSQDVGLGNEQFF. This chain links TRBV3-1 (or the pseudogene TRBV3-2) with TRBJ2-1, with 8 bases that match TRBD2. This CDR3 is built from 15 residues. V shed 0 bases and J 7 bases; nucleotides not matched to a gene: 5. The germline V gene encodes CDR1 LGHDT and CDR2 YNNKEL (reference sequence).

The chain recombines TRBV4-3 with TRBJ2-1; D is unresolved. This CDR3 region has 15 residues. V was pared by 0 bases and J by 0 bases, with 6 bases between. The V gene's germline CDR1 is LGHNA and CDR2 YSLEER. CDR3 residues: CASSQEVSSYNEQFF. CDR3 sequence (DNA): TGCGCCAGCAGCCAAGAGGTGAGCTCCTACAATGAGCAGTTCTTC.

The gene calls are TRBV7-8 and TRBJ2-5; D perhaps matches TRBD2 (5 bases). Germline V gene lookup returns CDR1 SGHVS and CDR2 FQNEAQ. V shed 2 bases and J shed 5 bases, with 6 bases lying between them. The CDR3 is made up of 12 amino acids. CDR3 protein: CASSLRGETQYF. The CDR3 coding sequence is TGTGCCAGCAGCTTAAGAGGGGAGACCCAGTACTTC.

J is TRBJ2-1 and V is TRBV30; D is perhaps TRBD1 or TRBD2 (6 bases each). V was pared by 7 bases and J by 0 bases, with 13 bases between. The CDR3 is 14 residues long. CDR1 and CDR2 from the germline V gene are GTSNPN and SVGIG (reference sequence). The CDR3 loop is CASKGGDSYNEQFF. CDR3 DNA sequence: TGTGCCTCCAAGGGGGGAGACTCCTACAATGAGCAGTTCTTC.

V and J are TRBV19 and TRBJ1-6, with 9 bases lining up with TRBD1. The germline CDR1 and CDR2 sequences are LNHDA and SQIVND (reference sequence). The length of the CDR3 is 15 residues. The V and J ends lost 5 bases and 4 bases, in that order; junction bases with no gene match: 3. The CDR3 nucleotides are TGTGCCAGTAGTCACAGGGGGCAATATAATTCACCCCTCCACTTT. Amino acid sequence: CASSHRGQYNSPLHF.

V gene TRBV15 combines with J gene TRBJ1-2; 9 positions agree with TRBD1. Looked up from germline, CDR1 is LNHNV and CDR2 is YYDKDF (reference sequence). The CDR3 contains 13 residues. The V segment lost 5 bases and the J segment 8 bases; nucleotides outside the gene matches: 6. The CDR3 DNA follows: TGTGCCACCAGCCAGGACAGGGGAAGCGGCTACACCTTC. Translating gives CATSQDRGSGYTF.

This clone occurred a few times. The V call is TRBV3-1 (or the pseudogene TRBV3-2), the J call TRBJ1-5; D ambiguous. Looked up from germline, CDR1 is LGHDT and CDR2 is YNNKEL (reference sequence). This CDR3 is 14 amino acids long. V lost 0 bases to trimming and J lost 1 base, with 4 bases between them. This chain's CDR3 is CASSQEISNQPQHF. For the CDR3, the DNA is TGTGCCAGCAGCCAAGAAATAAGCAATCAGCCCCAGCATTTT.

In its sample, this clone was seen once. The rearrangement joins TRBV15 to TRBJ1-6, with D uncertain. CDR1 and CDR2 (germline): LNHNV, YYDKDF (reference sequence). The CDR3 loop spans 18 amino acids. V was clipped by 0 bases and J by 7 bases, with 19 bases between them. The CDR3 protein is CATSRDRLGLVVNSPLHF. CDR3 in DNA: TGTGCCACCAGCAGAGATCGTTTGGGTTTAGTGGTAAATTCACCCCTCCACTTT.

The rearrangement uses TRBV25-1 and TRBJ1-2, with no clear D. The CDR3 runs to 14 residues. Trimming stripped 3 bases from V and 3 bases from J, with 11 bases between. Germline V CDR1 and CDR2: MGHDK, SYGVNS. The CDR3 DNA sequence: TGTGCCAGCAGTGACGACACCTCCCACTATGGCTACACCTTC. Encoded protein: CASSDDTSHYGYTF.

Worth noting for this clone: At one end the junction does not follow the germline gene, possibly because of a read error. CDR3 region: CASSLGHTERSF. The CDR3 DNA reads as TGTGCCAGCAGCTTAGGACATACCGAGAGGTCCTTC. The chain is built from TRBV7-9 and TRBJ2-7; D is undetermined. The CDR3 length is 12 residues. Germline loops: CDR1 SEHNR, CDR2 FQNEAQ (reference sequence).

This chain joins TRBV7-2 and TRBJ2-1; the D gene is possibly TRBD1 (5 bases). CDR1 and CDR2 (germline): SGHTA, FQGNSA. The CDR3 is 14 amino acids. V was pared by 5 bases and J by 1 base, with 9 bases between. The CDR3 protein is CASSHPGSYNEQFF. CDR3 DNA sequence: TGTGCCAGCAGCCATCCAGGGTCCTACAATGAGCAGTTCTTC.

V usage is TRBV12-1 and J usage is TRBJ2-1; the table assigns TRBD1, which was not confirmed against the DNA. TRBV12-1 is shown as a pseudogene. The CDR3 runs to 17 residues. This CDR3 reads CASSPRQRASSYNEQFF. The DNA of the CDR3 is TGTGCCAGCAGCCCTCGACAGCGCGCGAGCTCCTACAATGAGCAGTTCTTC.